Detailed here is one T cell receptor (beta chain). The antigen is not known. The data derive from a study of T cell responses to AZD1222 COVID-19 vaccine. General study results and limits: After two AZD1222 doses, spike-specific TCR breadth and depth rose versus day 0. Targets within unmutated variant regions were reportedly found for nearly half of spike-specific TCRs.

The protocol was immunoSEQ multiplex PCR, while the TCRdb copy is restricted to in-frame clones and leaves out a portion. The sample lists approximately 130,000 clones; around 84% were seen once. Germline values: CDR1 LNHDA, CDR2 SQIVND (reference sequence). V was clipped by 3 bases and J by 4 bases, with 18 bases between them. The CDR3 consists of 17 residues. This clonotype was sampled from an adult who received the AZD1222 COVID-19 vaccine. The J gene is TRBJ1-4, the V gene TRBV19, with D tentatively TRBD1 (5 bases). The source was peripheral blood, collected 28 days after the second AZD1222 dose. CDR3 sequence (DNA): TGTGCCAGTAGTATTTACGAACTCCGACAGAATAATGAAAAACTGTTTTTT. It codes for CASSIYELRQNNEKLFF. Drawing the rest from reference TRBV19 and TRBJ1-4, the complete variable domain is DGGITQSPKYLFRKEGQNVTLSCEQNLNHDAMYWYRQDPGQGLRLIYYSQIVNDFQKGDIAEGYSVSREKKESFPLTVTSAQKNPTAFYLCASSIYELRQNNEKLFFGSGTQLSVL.